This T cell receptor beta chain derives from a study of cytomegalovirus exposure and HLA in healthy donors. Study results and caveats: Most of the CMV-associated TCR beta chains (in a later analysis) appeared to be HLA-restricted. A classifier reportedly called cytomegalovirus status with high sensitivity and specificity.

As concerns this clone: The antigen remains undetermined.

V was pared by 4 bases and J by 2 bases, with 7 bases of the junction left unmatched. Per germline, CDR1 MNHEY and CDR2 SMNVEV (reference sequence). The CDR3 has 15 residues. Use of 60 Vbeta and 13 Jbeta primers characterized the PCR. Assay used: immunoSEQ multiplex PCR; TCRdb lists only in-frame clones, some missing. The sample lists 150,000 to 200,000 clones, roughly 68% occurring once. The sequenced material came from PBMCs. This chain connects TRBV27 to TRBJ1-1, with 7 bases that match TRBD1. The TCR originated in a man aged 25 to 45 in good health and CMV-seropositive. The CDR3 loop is CASSSQGLDNTEAFF. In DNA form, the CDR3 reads TGTGCCAGCAGTTCACAGGGGCTGGATAACACTGAAGCTTTCTTT.